The 8 T cell receptor beta chains listed next were all sequenced from one sample in a study of blood T cells in healthy people across ages (dated by TCRdb to 2014 to 2015). The library was built by means of 5' RACE. For sequencing, an Illumina HiSeq 2500 was employed. A second PCR of about 6 to 11 cycles was performed with a sample-barcoded 5' primer and a J-beta primer mix. TCRdb passed the public sequencing reads through fastp at Q25 and MiXCR, retaining productive beta sequences. Duplicate CDR3 protein sequences are folded into a single record with the most common DNA and genes. The sample yields hundreds of thousands of distinct CDR3 sequences; 21% were counted once. In total, the top ten clones hold around 3.4% of the sample. Sequencing was carried out using blood. The receptors stem from a man between 65 and 79 years old in good health.

The V call is TRBV18, the J call TRBJ1-4, with 8 positions matching TRBD1. The length of the CDR3 is 15 residues. Looked up from germline, CDR1 is KGHSH and CDR2 is LQKENI. The V gene end was trimmed by 3 bases and the J gene end by 6 bases; junction bases not matched to a gene: 6. The CDR3 DNA sequence: TGTGCCAGCTCACCGGGGACAGGTCCCCATGAAAAACTGTTTTTT. Translating it yields CASSPGTGPHEKLFF. Full variable domain (missing parts from reference TRBV18 and TRBJ1-4): NAGVMQNPRHLVRRRGQEARLRCSPMKGHSHVYWYRQLPEEGLKFMVYLQKENIIDESGMPKERFSAEFPKEGPSILRIQQVVRGDSAAYFCASSPGTGPHEKLFFGSGTQLSVL.

The V and J genes are TRBV5-1 and TRBJ2-5, with 7 nucleotides matching TRBD1. The CDR3 length is 15 residues. Trimming at V came to 7 bases and at J to 5 bases, leaving 14 bases not matched to a gene. Germline loops: CDR1 SGHRS, CDR2 YFSETQ. The CDR3 loop is CASSTPETGMETQYF. In nucleotides, the CDR3 is TGCGCCAGCTCGACCCCCGAGACAGGGATGGAGACCCAGTACTTC.

The chain uses TRBV6-6 and TRBJ1-2; TRBD1 matches at 11 bases. The germline V gene encodes CDR1 MNHNY and CDR2 SVGAGI (reference sequence). The CDR3 is made up of 15 amino acids. After removal of 2 bases from V and 6 bases from J, the junction contained 5 bases not matched to a gene. The CDR3 DNA reads TGTGCCAGCAGTTACCCGGACAGGGGGCAGAATGGCTACACCTTC. Protein: CASSYPDRGQNGYTF.

The genes are TRBV3-1 and TRBJ1-1, with TRBD1 identical over 7 bases. In germline, CDR1 is LGHDT, CDR2 YNNKEL (reference sequence). The CDR3 is made up of 14 amino acids. V lost 4 bases and J lost 8; bases outside the gene matches: 10. The CDR3 nucleotides are TGTGCCAGCAGCCGGACAGGACGGGGCGTGGAAGCTTTCTTT. Amino acids: CASSRTGRGVEAFF.

This clonotype has just a few counts. The chain uses TRBV14 and TRBJ2-5, with 9 bases fitting TRBD2. Trimming took 1 base from V and 4 from J; bases not matched to a gene: 13. Germline CDR1 is SGHDN and CDR2 is FVKESK. This CDR3 is built from 18 residues. The CDR3 protein is CASSQVKREEVWRETQYF. Here the CDR3 DNA reads TGTGCCAGCAGCCAAGTCAAGCGGGAGGAGGTTTGGCGAGAGACCCAGTACTTC. Full variable domain (missing parts from reference TRBV14 and TRBJ2-5): EAGVTQFPSHSVIEKGQTVTLRCDPISGHDNLYWYRRVMGKEIKFLLHFVKESKQDESGMPNNRFLAERTGGTYSTLKVQPAELEDSGVYFCASSQVKREEVWRETQYFGPGTRLLVL.

This clonotype was counted only a few times. V is TRBV29-1 and J is TRBJ2-3, with 10 bases matching TRBD2. This CDR3 is 14 amino acids long. The germline V gene encodes CDR1 SQVTM and CDR2 ANQGSEA. V shed 6 bases, J shed 3 bases, and the junction held 6 bases outside the gene matches. The CDR3 here is CSVPSGSGTDTQYF. DNA of the CDR3: TGCAGCGTACCTAGCGGGAGCGGGACAGATACGCAGTATTTT.

This rearrangement joins TRBV6-1 to TRBJ2-7; D remains ambiguous. Per the germline V gene, CDR1 is MNHNS and CDR2 is SASEGT. The CDR3 is 15 amino acids. Trimming removed 8 bases at V and 1 base at J, with 18 bases between. CDR3 DNA sequence: TGTGCCAGCGCCGCTGGAGACCTCGATTCCTACGAGCAGTACTTC. Translating it yields CASAAGDLDSYEQYF.

This clonotype was seen repeatedly, ten times or more. The rearrangement uses TRBV27 and TRBJ1-1; a weak D match, TRBD1 (6 bases). V gave up 6 bases and J gave up 3 bases, with 20 bases separating them. The CDR3 runs to 16 residues. The germline V gene encodes CDR1 MNHEY and CDR2 SMNVEV (reference sequence). This CDR3 reads CASRQAGTGRHTEAFF. DNA of the CDR3: TGTGCCAGCAGGCAAGCCGGAACAGGGAGGCACACTGAAGCTTTCTTT.